This TCR beta chain comes out of a study of CD4 T cells in relation to SARS-CoV-2 and coronaviruses. Study-wide background: Patient ages ranged from about 20 to 80, median 38.

CDR1 is SGHVS and CDR2 is FQNEAQ in the germline V gene. The trim removed 5 bases at V and 2 bases at J, leaving 4 bases unmatched. This CDR3 has 16 residues. Regarding the study as a whole: SARS-CoV-2-driven expansion was significantly weaker in crossreactive than monoreactive clones. This crossreactivity analysis covered spike protein alone, no other viral proteins.

Clones were read by immunoSEQ multiplex PCR, and TCRdb kept only the in-frame ones, dropping some. Here the sample spans 35,000 to 40,000 clones, approximately 83% being singletons. With respect to this clone: Antigen: not known.

The V and J genes are TRBV7-8 and TRBJ2-1; TRBD2 matches at 12 bases. The source material was memory CD4+ T cells from PBMCs. The receptor was derived from an adult with COVID-19. The CDR3 DNA reads TGTGCCAGCAGCCCGGGACTAGCGGGCCCCTACAATGAGCAGTTCTTC. Translating gives CASSPGLAGPYNEQFF.